One sample yielded the 28 T cell receptor beta chains listed below, sequenced in a study of T cells after yellow fever vaccination. TCRdb reanalysed the 5' RACE reads using MiXCR and keeps one entry per CDR3 protein. The repertoire holds about 310,000 distinct CDR3 sequences, with around 4% as singletons. The sample consisted of PBMCs, taken on the day of the yellow fever booster vaccination. The receptor set was obtained from a man younger than 35 who received the YFV17D yellow fever vaccine.

This clonotype was seen ten or more times. The V and J genes are TRBV29-1 and TRBJ1-4, with D uncertain. Germline loops: CDR1 SQVTM, CDR2 ANQGSEA. V was clipped by 4 bases and J by 7 bases, with 13 bases between them. This CDR3 spans 13 amino acids. The chain's CDR3 is CSVVDLPGEKLFF. CDR3 sequence (DNA): TGCAGCGTTGTCGACTTACCCGGTGAAAAACTGTTTTTT. The full variable domain, its missing parts supplied by reference TRBV29-1 and TRBJ1-4, is SAVISQKPSRDICQRGTSLTIQCQVDSQVTMMFWYRQQPGQSLTLIATANQGSEATYESGFVIDKFPISRPNLTFSTLTVSNMSPEDSSIYLCSVVDLPGEKLFFGSGTQLSVL.

This clonotype was observed many times. The V call is TRBV6-2 or TRBV6-3, the J call TRBJ2-2; D is unresolved. Between the trimmed V and J ends, which lost 2 bases and 5 bases, there was a span of 6 bases. CDR3 length equals 13 residues. Germline lookup yields CDR1 MNHEY and CDR2 SVGEGT. The CDR3 nucleotides are TGTGCCAGCAGTTACGGGGAAACCGGGGAGCTGTTTTTT. This translates into CASSYGETGELFF.

This clonotype has ten or more counts. The CDR3 is CASSIEASYEQYF. CDR3 in DNA: TGTGCCAGTAGTATAGAGGCCTCCTACGAGCAGTACTTC. The chain joins TRBV19 to TRBJ2-7; D gene unclear. CDR1 and CDR2 (germline): LNHDA, SQIVND (reference sequence). Trimming removed 0 bases from V and 0 bases from J, with 3 bases in between. The CDR3 loop spans 13 amino acids.

The V and J genes are TRBV28 and TRBJ2-7; D not certain. This CDR3 region has 14 residues. Per germline, CDR1 MDHEN and CDR2 SYDVKM. Trimming removed 5 bases from V and 5 bases from J, with 16 bases in between. In nucleotides, the CDR3 is TGTGCCAGCAGTCATGGGTATTACATCCACGAGCAGTACTTC. This translates into CASSHGYYIHEQYF.

This clonotype was picked up many times. This sequence joins TRBV6-5 and TRBJ1-1; unclear D gene. CDR3 length: 16 amino acids. The V gene lost 0 bases and the J gene lost 0 bases, with 11 bases spanning the gap. Germline assignment: CDR1 MNHEY and CDR2 SVGAGI. In DNA, the CDR3 is TGTGCCAGCAGTTACTCCCGGACTGAGATGAACACTGAAGCTTTCTTT. It specifies CASSYSRTEMNTEAFF.

There are many counts of this clonotype. This rearrangement joins TRBV12-3 or TRBV12-4 to TRBJ2-1; 8 bases map to TRBD2. This CDR3 has 18 residues. Germline trimming cut 1 base from V and 5 bases from J; bases unmatched to any gene: 13. The CDR3 is CASSLDLLGAGDHNEQFF. CDR3 sequence (DNA): TGTGCCAGCAGTTTAGACCTCTTGGGAGCGGGGGACCACAATGAGCAGTTCTTC.

This clonotype was counted ten times or more. J is TRBJ1-5 and V is TRBV12-3 or TRBV12-4, with D possibly being TRBD1 (6 bases). V lost 5 bases and J 7 bases, leaving 15 bases between the germline ends. The CDR3 has 14 amino acids. This CDR3 is CASSAYRVQQPQHF. The DNA for the CDR3 is TGTGCCAGCAGTGCTTACAGGGTACAACAGCCCCAGCATTTT.

This clonotype occurred many times. V and J are TRBV27 and TRBJ2-2; no definite D call. V lost 3 bases and J lost 5, with 7 bases in between. The CDR3 loop spans 13 amino acids. Per germline, CDR1 MNHEY and CDR2 SMNVEV (reference sequence). CDR3 nucleotide sequence: TGTGCCAGCAGTTTGGGGTATACCGGGGAGCTGTTTTTT. Its translation: CASSLGYTGELFF.

Only a few counts were recorded for this clonotype. The rearrangement joins TRBV3-1 to TRBJ1-2, with D maybe TRBD1 (5 bases). This CDR3 comprises 14 residues. Germline lookup yields CDR1 LGHDT and CDR2 YNNKEL (reference sequence). V shed 3 bases and J shed 7 bases, with 15 bases lying between them. The CDR3 loop reads CASSHRPGKSGYTF. The CDR3 DNA reads as TGTGCCAGCAGCCACCGGCCAGGGAAAAGTGGCTACACCTTC. Full variable domain (outside the CDR3, taken from reference TRBV3-1 and TRBJ1-2): DTAVSQTPKYLVTQMGNDKSIKCEQNLGHDTMYWYKQDSKKFLKIMFSYNNKELIINETVPNRFSPKSPDKAHLNLHINSLELGDSAVYFCASSHRPGKSGYTFGSGTRLTVV.

The chain employs TRBV6-2 or TRBV6-3 and TRBJ2-3; D uncertain. Germline V gene lookup returns CDR1 MNHEY and CDR2 SVGEGT. Trimming left V 5 bases short and J 7 bases short, with 16 bases between. CDR3 length: 14 amino acids. The CDR3 bases are TGTGCCAGCAGTCTTAATCCCGACTTCTATACGCAGTATTTT. Residues: CASSLNPDFYTQYF.

This clonotype was detected ten times or more. The chain combines TRBV7-3 with TRBJ2-5, with D perhaps matching TRBD1 (6 bases). CDR3 size: 15 residues. Trimming took 2 bases from V and 5 from J, leaving 15 bases between them. From germline, CDR1 is SGHTA and CDR2 FQGTGA. The CDR3 region has the DNA TGTGCCAGCAGCTTATACCCAGGGGTGGAGGAGACCCAGTACTTC. This codes for CASSLYPGVEETQYF.

This clonotype occurred a few times. This chain uses TRBV6-6 with TRBJ2-3; perhaps TRBD1 as D (5 bases). Trimming left V 3 bases short and J 2 bases short, with 12 bases between. The CDR3 spans 15 residues. In germline, CDR1 is MNHNY, CDR2 SVGAGI (reference sequence). DNA for the CDR3: TGTGCCAGCAGTTATCGCGTAGGGGACACAGATACGCAGTATTTT. Translating gives CASSYRVGDTDTQYF.

The rearrangement links TRBV20-1 to TRBJ1-1; D call uncertain. This CDR3 has 11 amino acids. Germline CDR1 and CDR2: DFQATT and SNEGSKA (reference sequence). Trimming took off 5 bases at V and 4 bases at J, with 8 bases between the two ends. CDR3 DNA: TGCAGTGCTGGGAAAGCCACTGAAGCTTTCTTT. It specifies CSAGKATEAFF.

This clonotype has just a few counts. V is TRBV12-3 or TRBV12-4 and J is TRBJ2-1, with D possibly being TRBD1 or TRBD2 (6 bases each). V shed 5 bases and J shed 4 bases, with 15 bases lying between them. The CDR3 sequence is 15 residues long. The CDR3 DNA is TGTGCCAGCAGTCCCCTAGGGGGGAGGTACAATGAGCAGTTCTTC. Protein sequence: CASSPLGGRYNEQFF.

This clonotype was seen ten or more times. The V gene is TRBV11-1, the J gene TRBJ1-3; D gene unclear. Germline V gene sequence: CDR1 SGHAT, CDR2 FQDESV (reference sequence). The CDR3 loop spans 15 amino acids. Trimming cost V 4 bases and J 0 bases, with 10 bases left between them. The CDR3 DNA reads TGTGCCAGCAGCTCAGCGCAAGCCTCTGGAAACACCATATATTTT. Translating it yields CASSSAQASGNTIYF.

The V gene is TRBV12-3 or TRBV12-4, the J gene TRBJ1-2; possible D gene TRBD1, 6 bases. The CDR3 extends over 15 amino acids. The ends were cut back, 8 bases at V and 3 bases at J, with 19 bases in the middle. The CDR3 DNA follows: TGTGCCAGCGTTGAGTACGGGGGGCGAGACTATGGCTACACCTTC. Translated, it gives CASVEYGGRDYGYTF.

This clonotype was detected a few times. The chain combines TRBV18 with TRBJ2-7, with 7 bases that match TRBD1. The V gene end was trimmed by 4 bases and the J gene end by 5 bases; junction bases not matched to a gene: 8. Germline values: CDR1 KGHSH, CDR2 LQKENI. This CDR3 comprises 14 residues. CDR3 DNA: TGTGCCAGCTCACACTCGACAGGGTTCGACGAGCAGTACGTC. It codes for CASSHSTGFDEQYV.

The rearrangement joins TRBV12-3 or TRBV12-4 to TRBJ2-1; 9 bases match TRBD2. V lost 5 bases to trimming and J lost 2 bases; unmatched junction nucleotides: 4. The CDR3 totals 15 residues. The CDR3 DNA follows: TGTGCCAGCAGTCAACAGCGGGGGGCCTACAATGAGCAGTTCTTC. This sequence encodes CASSQQRGAYNEQFF.

This clonotype was counted many times. The V and J genes are TRBV20-1 and TRBJ2-3; no firm D call. The germline V gene encodes CDR1 DFQATT and CDR2 SNEGSKA (reference sequence). Trimming took off 6 bases at V and 1 base at J, with 8 bases between the two ends. The CDR3 is 12 residues long. CDR3 DNA sequence: TGCAGTGCCCCTTCCCGCACAGATACGCAGTATTTT. Residues: CSAPSRTDTQYF.

There are a few counts of this clonotype. V gene TRBV28 combines with J gene TRBJ1-1; no firm D call. The V end lost 5 bases, the J end lost 0 bases, and 16 bases lay between the germline ends. Germline values: CDR1 MDHEN, CDR2 SYDVKM. The CDR3 length is 16 residues. The CDR3 DNA is TGTGCCAGCAGTCCGAGGGCCAAGCGAATGAACACTGAAGCTTTCTTT. This sequence encodes CASSPRAKRMNTEAFF.

This clonotype has at least ten counts. This rearrangement joins TRBV2 to TRBJ2-3; D is possibly TRBD2 (5 bases). Germline loops: CDR1 SNHLY, CDR2 FYNNEI. CDR3 length: 14 amino acids. With 6 bases removed from V and 6 bases from J, the gap between germline ends came to 16 bases. DNA of the CDR3: TGTGCCAGCAGCCTAGCCGGGCGGCAGGATACGCAGTATTTT. This gives the protein CASSLAGRQDTQYF. Based on the CDR3 plus reference TRBV2 and TRBJ2-3, the full variable domain is EPEVTQTPSHQVTQMGQEVILRCVPISNHLYFYWYRQILGQKVEFLVSFYNNEISEKSEIFDDQFSVERPDGSNFTLKIRSTKLEDSAMYFCASSLAGRQDTQYFGPGTRLTVL.

This clonotype was seen ten or more times. The chain combines TRBV6-4 with TRBJ2-2; TRBD2 matches 10 bases. The CDR3 is made up of 15 amino acids. Trimming removed 4 bases from V and 1 base from J; junction bases left unmatched: 0. Germline CDR1 MRHNA, CDR2 SNTAGT. This CDR3 is CASSGLAGNTGELFF. The CDR3 DNA sequence: TGTGCCAGCAGTGGACTAGCGGGGAACACCGGGGAGCTGTTTTTT.

The chain recombines TRBV5-1 with TRBJ1-4; no clear D. The CDR3 has 14 residues. The V gene's germline CDR1 is SGHRS and CDR2 YFSETQ. The germline V and J ends were trimmed by 0 bases and 5 bases, with 8 bases remaining between them. The CDR3 nucleotides are TGCGCCAGCAGCTTGGAGGTCCAAAATGAAAAACTGTTTTTT. Translating it yields CASSLEVQNEKLFF. The full variable domain, in which reference TRBV5-1 and TRBJ1-4 provide the parts outside the CDR3, is KAGVTQTPRYLIKTRGQQVTLSCSPISGHRSVSWYQQTPGQGLQFLFEYFSETQRNKGNFPGRFSGRQFSNSRSEMNVSTLELGDSALYLCASSLEVQNEKLFFGSGTQLSVL.

This clonotype was seen many times. V gene TRBV7-7 combines with J gene TRBJ2-2, with TRBD2 identical over 8 bases. V shed 4 bases, J shed 0 bases, and the junction held 4 bases outside the gene matches. The CDR3 sequence is 16 residues long. Germline V lookup: CDR1 SSHAT, CDR2 FNYEAQ (reference sequence). This CDR3 reads CASSSRLATNTGELFF. The DNA for the CDR3 is TGTGCCAGCAGCTCTCGACTAGCGACGAACACCGGGGAGCTGTTTTTT.

The rearrangement uses TRBV5-8 and TRBJ2-5, with D perhaps matching TRBD2 (6 bases). The germline V gene has CDR1 SGHTS and CDR2 YDEGEE. The CDR3 runs 15 residues. V lost 5 bases, J lost 2 bases, and 16 bases lay in between. Written as DNA, the CDR3 is TGTGCCAGCAGGACCCCCGGGACTGCGCAAGAGACCCAGTACTTC. It codes for CASRTPGTAQETQYF.

V usage is TRBV7-9 and J usage is TRBJ1-3; D is unclear. V lost 3 bases and J 0 bases, leaving 15 bases between the germline ends. This CDR3 contains 17 residues. In germline, CDR1 is SEHNR, CDR2 FQNEAQ (reference sequence). DNA for the CDR3: TGTGCCAGCAGCTTCCAAGGCAGGTCGAGCTCTGGAAACACCATATATTTT. Its translation is CASSFQGRSSSGNTIYF.

This clonotype was seen a handful of times. The rearrangement uses TRBV6-1 and TRBJ1-1, with 8 bases that match TRBD1. Germline CDR1 reads MNHNS; CDR2 reads SASEGT. The CDR3 has 16 amino acids. The junction had 13 bases not matched to a gene; V was cut back by 9 bases and J by 1 base. The CDR3 here is CASREQGASANTEAFF. In DNA form, the CDR3 reads TGTGCCAGTAGGGAGCAGGGGGCATCAGCGAACACTGAAGCTTTCTTT.

This clonotype showed up many times. The chain joins TRBV7-8 to TRBJ2-7; TRBD2 aligns across 10 bases. V trimming: 5 bases; J trimming: 2 bases; junction bases outside the gene matches: 6. The CDR3 sequence is 15 residues long. From germline, CDR1 is SGHVS and CDR2 FQNEAQ. In DNA, the CDR3 is TGTGCCAGCAGCCGAAGCGGGGGGGCCCCCTACGAGCAGTACGTC. Protein sequence: CASSRSGGAPYEQYV.